The present entry profiles one TCR beta chain with its context. These data come from a study of shared clonotypes between healthy human individuals. Deletions cut 4 bases from V and 4 bases from J, with 20 bases between. CDR1 GTSNPN and CDR2 SVGIG come from the germline V gene (reference sequence). The CDR3 spans 15 residues. Method: immunoSEQ multiplex PCR; TCRdb's copy keeps in-frame clones and lacks some. The sample lists 2 million to 2.5 million clones; approximately 94% were seen once. The naive CD8 subset, CD45RO-negative cells positively selected for CCR7, excluded terminally differentiated effector memory CD45RA+ cells.

Sequenced input: naive CD8+ T cells from PBMCs. The chain couples TRBV30 to TRBJ2-7; possible D gene TRBD1, 6 bases. The source is a man aged 18 to 35 in good health. Some clones in this sample may be carry-over from other donors' samples. The CDR3 coding sequence is TGTGCCTGGAACCCCTCCGGACAGAAGTCATACGAGCAGTACTTC. Translated, it gives CAWNPSGQKSYEQYF.